Included here is one T cell receptor beta chain sequence, with context. What it binds is unknown. V was shortened by 5 bases and J by 3 bases, with 5 bases between the two germline ends. This CDR3 region has 11 residues. Germline V gene sequence: CDR1 SGHRS, CDR2 YFSETQ. This specimen belongs to a study of T-cell reconstitution after alpha-beta-depleted transplantation in children. The TCRbeta library was prepared with unique molecular identifiers. TCRdb processed the PCR reads anew with MiXCR; each CDR3 protein has one entry. The sample contains fewer than 550,000 distinct CDR3 sequences, approximately 10% of which appear only once. Study outcomes and limitations: Surviving recipient cells, namely T cells and thymic progenitors, were the source of high day-60 TCRbeta diversity in some patients. The authors attributed T-cell counts and diversity one year after transplant mostly to newly produced T cells. There were reportedly several hundred expanded graft clones from which alpha-beta T cells came about two months after transplant.

V usage is TRBV5-1 and J usage is TRBJ2-5; no clear D. The source was PBMCs, collected before TCRalphabeta/CD19-depleted stem cell transplant. The clonotype originates from a child aged 2 to 10 with inherited bone marrow failure, due to receive a stem cell transplant. DNA for the CDR3: TGCGCCAGCAGAGTTGAAGAGACCCAGTACTTC. This gives the protein CASRVEETQYF.